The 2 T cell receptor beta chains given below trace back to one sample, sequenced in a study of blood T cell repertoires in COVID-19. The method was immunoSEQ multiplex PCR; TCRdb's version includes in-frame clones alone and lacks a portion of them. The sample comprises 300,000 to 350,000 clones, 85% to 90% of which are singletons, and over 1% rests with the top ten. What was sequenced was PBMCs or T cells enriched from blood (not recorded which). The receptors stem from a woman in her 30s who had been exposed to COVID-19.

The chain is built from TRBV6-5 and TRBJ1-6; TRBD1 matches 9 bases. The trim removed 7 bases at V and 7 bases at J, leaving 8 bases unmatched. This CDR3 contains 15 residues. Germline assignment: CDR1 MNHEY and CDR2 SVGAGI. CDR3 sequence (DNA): TGTGCCAGCACCTTGGACAGGGGCCCCAATTCACCCCTCCACTTT. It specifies CASTLDRGPNSPLHF.

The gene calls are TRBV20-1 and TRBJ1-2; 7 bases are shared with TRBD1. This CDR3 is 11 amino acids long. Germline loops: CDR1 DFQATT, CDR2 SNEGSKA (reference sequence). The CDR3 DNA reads TGCTCTAACAGGGGACCCTATGGCTACACCTTC. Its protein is CSNRGPYGYTF.